This TCR beta chain is from a study of Graves' ophthalmopathy and Graves' hyperthyroidism. Germline values: CDR1 SGHTA, CDR2 FQGNSA. This CDR3 contains 16 residues. J was trimmed by 0 bases and V by 6 bases; bases with no gene match: 7. Beta-chain TCR CDR3 regions were amplified from RNA transcripts. HTBI primers primed a first-round RT-PCR, and a second-round multiplex PCR followed. A single record per CDR3 protein comes from TCRdb applying MiXCR to the multiplex PCR reads. This table has over a million distinct CDR3 sequences, less than 45% appearing once. The sequence was obtained from an adult man with Graves' hyperthyroidism. Sequencing input: peripheral blood or thyroid tissue (not recorded which). The chain employs TRBV7-2 and TRBJ2-7, with 11 nucleotides matching TRBD2. CDR3 DNA sequence: TGTGCCAGCAGAGCGAATAGCGGGAGGGCCTCCTACGAGCAGTACTTC. It codes for CASRANSGRASYEQYF.